Listed below are T cell receptor beta chains from one sample, sequenced in a study of post-analysis software for immune sequencing data. TCRdb recomputed calls from the PCR reads with MiXCR, one row per CDR3 protein. The table shows some 890,000 distinct CDR3 sequences, with approximately 53% occurring only once. Sequenced sample: blood. The source of these receptors is a girl aged 10 to 17 with multiple sclerosis. Both conserved end residues are part of each CDR3. Fields, in order: CDR3 protein, CDR3 DNA, V gene, D gene, J gene, clone size. A D gene is named only where the DNA matches it firmly. The size of a clone is reported for some rows only, either as once, few or many, or as a class for expanded clones.

CDR3: CASSLDPDQPQHF; DNA: TGTGCCAGCAGCTTAGACCCGGATCAGCCCCAGCATTTT; V: TRBV11-2; D: NA; J: TRBJ1-5; size: few
CDR3: CSARDPRNYGYTF; DNA: TGCAGTGCTAGAGATCCCAGAAACTATGGCTACACCTTC; V: TRBV20-1; D: NA; J: TRBJ1-2; size: NA
CDR3: CSAKPYAGGGYEQYF; DNA: TGCAGTGCTAAGCCTTATGCGGGAGGGGGATACGAGCAGTACTTC; V: TRBV20-1; D: TRBD2; J: TRBJ2-7; size: many
CDR3: CASSGGTSDTQYF; DNA: TGCGCCAGCAGCGGCGGGACTTCAGATACGCAGTATTTT; V: TRBV5-1; D: NA; J: TRBJ2-3; size: many
CDR3: CASTIGYSNQPQHF; DNA: TGTGCCAGCACTATTGGTTATAGCAATCAGCCCCAGCATTTT; V: TRBV6-1; D: NA; J: TRBJ1-5; size: NA
CDR3: CASSLRRANEQFF; DNA: TGTGCCAGCAGCCTACGCCGGGCCAATGAGCAGTTCTTC; V: TRBV12-3/TRBV12-4; D: NA; J: TRBJ2-1; size: few
CDR3: CASTLGTSRSTDTQYF; DNA: TGCGCCAGCACCTTGGGGACTAGCCGTTCCACAGATACGCAGTATTTT; V: TRBV5-1; D: TRBD2; J: TRBJ2-3; size: NA
CDR3: CASSLATGGPYQPQHF; DNA: TGCGCCAGCAGCTTGGCCACAGGGGGCCCTTATCAGCCCCAGCATTTT; V: TRBV5-1; D: TRBD1; J: TRBJ1-5; size: NA
CDR3: CSAHVEGLNTEAFF; DNA: TGCAGTGCCCACGTGGAGGGCTTGAACACTGAAGCTTTCTTT; V: TRBV20-1; D: NA; J: TRBJ1-1; size: NA
CDR3: CASSPGTSGGAWTDTQYF; DNA: TGTGCCAGCAGCCCCGGGACTAGCGGGGGGGCTTGGACAGATACGCAGTATTTT; V: TRBV5-4; D: TRBD2; J: TRBJ2-3; size: NA
CDR3: CASSVGDRPNTGELFF; DNA: TGTGCCAGCAGCGTGGGGGACAGGCCAAACACCGGGGAGCTGTTTTTT; V: TRBV5-6; D: TRBD1; J: TRBJ2-2; size: NA
CDR3: CASRGPTGAQYF; DNA: TGTGCCAGCAGGGGACCGACAGGGGCGCAGTATTTT; V: TRBV6-4; D: TRBD1; J: TRBJ2-3; size: NA
CDR3: CSARVTGGPSGEQYF; DNA: TGCAGTGCTAGAGTGACAGGGGGCCCCTCTGGCGAGCAGTACTTC; V: TRBV20-1; D: TRBD1; J: TRBJ2-7; size: NA
CDR3: CASSPPINQPQHF; DNA: TGTGCCAGCTCACCACCGATAAATCAGCCCCAGCATTTT; V: TRBV18; D: NA; J: TRBJ1-5; size: NA
CDR3: CATSPPLGEKLFF; DNA: TGTGCCACCAGCCCCCCTTTAGGGGAAAAACTGTTTTTT; V: TRBV15; D: NA; J: TRBJ1-4; size: few
CDR3: CASSLSAVYSNQPQHF; DNA: TGTGCCAGCAGCTTATCGGCAGTTTATAGCAATCAGCCCCAGCATTTT; V: TRBV7-8; D: NA; J: TRBJ1-5; size: NA
CDR3: CASSPSPGLSRRYGYTF; DNA: TGTGCCAGCAGCCCTTCGCCGGGACTTTCTCGGCGCTATGGCTACACCTTC; V: TRBV6-1; D: NA; J: TRBJ1-2; size: NA
CDR3: CSAQALDSPTPSEQYF; DNA: TGCAGCGCCCAGGCCCTGGACAGCCCAACTCCCTCCGAGCAGTACTTC; V: TRBV29-1; D: NA; J: TRBJ2-7; size: NA
CDR3: CASGTSGVYNEQFF; DNA: TGTGCCAGCGGTACTAGCGGGGTTTACAATGAGCAGTTCTTC; V: TRBV6-6; D: TRBD2; J: TRBJ2-1; size: few
CDR3: CASSSRGPSGDQETQYF; DNA: TGTGCCAGCAGCTCAAGGGGGCCTAGCGGGGACCAAGAGACCCAGTACTTC; V: TRBV7-9; D: TRBD2; J: TRBJ2-5; size: NA
CDR3: CASSDGGGRYF; DNA: TGTGCCAGCAGTGATGGTGGGGGGAGGTATTTT; V: TRBV12-3/TRBV12-4; D: NA; J: TRBJ2-3; size: NA
CDR3: CASSQQGYSYNEQFF; DNA: TGTGCCAGCAGTCAACAGGGTTACTCCTACAATGAGCAGTTCTTC; V: TRBV12-3/TRBV12-4; D: NA; J: TRBJ2-1; size: NA
CDR3: CSVADSSGANVLTF; DNA: TGCAGCGTAGCGGACAGCTCTGGGGCCAACGTCCTGACTTTC; V: TRBV29-1; D: NA; J: TRBJ2-6; size: NA
CDR3: CASSSGREAYEQYF; DNA: TGTGCCAGCAGTTCGGGGAGGGAGGCCTACGAGCAGTACTTC; V: TRBV6-2/TRBV6-3; D: TRBD2; J: TRBJ2-7; size: NA
CDR3: CSAPQKRLNTEAFF; DNA: TGCAGTGCTCCCCAAAAACGGCTGAACACTGAAGCTTTCTTT; V: TRBV20-1; D: NA; J: TRBJ1-1; size: once
CDR3: CASSYLVGRGYTF; DNA: TGTGCCAGCAGTTACTTGGTGGGGCGCGGCTACACCTTC; V: TRBV6-6; D: NA; J: TRBJ1-2; size: NA
CDR3: CASSLAGGRTSSYNEQFF; DNA: TGCGCCAGCAGCTTGGCCGGCGGGAGGACGAGCTCCTACAATGAGCAGTTCTTC; V: TRBV5-1; D: TRBD2; J: TRBJ2-1; size: NA